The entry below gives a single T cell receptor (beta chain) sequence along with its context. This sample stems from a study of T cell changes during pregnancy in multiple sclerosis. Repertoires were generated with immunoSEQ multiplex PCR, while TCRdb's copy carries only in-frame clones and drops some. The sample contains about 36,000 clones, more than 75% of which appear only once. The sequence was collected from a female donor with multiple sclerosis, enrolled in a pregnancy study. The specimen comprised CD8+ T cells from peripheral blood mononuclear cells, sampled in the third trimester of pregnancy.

The CDR3 DNA reads as TGTGCCAGCAGCCTTTTCGGGGGCACTGAAGCTTTCTTT. Translated, it gives CASSLFGGTEAFF. The chain has TRBV28 and TRBJ1-1, with D possibly TRBD1 on 5 matching bases. The CDR3 loop spans 13 amino acids. Trimming left V 6 bases short and J 4 bases short, with 12 bases between. Looked up from germline, CDR1 is MDHEN and CDR2 is SYDVKM.